The T cell receptor beta chain described here comes from a study of T cells in localized non-small cell lung cancer. Overall study findings and caveats: Uninvolved neighboring lung showed the greatest T cell clonality, exceeding tumor.

Comments on this clone: What it binds is not known.

The CDR3 consists of 13 residues. Germline V CDR1 and CDR2: GTSNPN, SVGIG (reference sequence). V was shortened by 4 bases and J by 4 bases, with 13 bases between the two germline ends. The assay was immunoSEQ multiplex PCR, and TCRdb's table has in-frame clones only and misses some. The sample records approximately 25,000 clones, 90% being singletons. The receptor was isolated from a woman aged 35 to 70 with stage I lung adenocarcinoma. The chain combines TRBV30 with TRBJ1-1; D not certain. The material was peripheral blood, obtained before any cancer treatment. The CDR3 DNA reads as TGTGCCTGGATTCGGCGGGAGCCCACTGAAGCTTTCTTT. Translated, it gives CAWIRREPTEAFF. Full variable domain (missing parts from reference TRBV30 and TRBJ1-1): SQTIHQWPATLVQPVGSPLSLECTVEGTSNPNLYWYRQAAGRGLQLLFYSVGIGQISSEVPQNLSASRPQDRQFILSSKKLLLSDSGFYLCAWIRREPTEAFFGQGTRLTVV.